This T cell receptor beta chain was sequenced during a study of cytomegalovirus exposure and HLA in healthy donors. Overall study results and limits: Prior analysis indicated that the majority of TCR beta V segments exhibited productivity approximately 90% or approximately 30% of the time.

On this clone: Its antigen is unknown.

PCR involved 60 Vbeta and 13 Jbeta primers. The data were produced by immunoSEQ multiplex PCR, yet TCRdb's version contains in-frame clones alone and is incomplete. The sample consists of approximately 160,000 clones, about 75% of them appearing once. This CDR3 is built from 16 residues. Germline V gives CDR1 SGDLS, CDR2 YYNGEE. The V segment lost 4 bases and the J segment 0 bases; nucleotides outside the gene matches: 5. This TCR derives from a male donor in good health and CMV-seronegative. Sequencing was done on a sample of PBMCs. This chain uses TRBV9 with TRBJ1-1; 11 positions agree with TRBD1. CDR3 sequence reads: CASSPGTGGMNTEAFF. The CDR3 region has the DNA TGTGCCAGCAGCCCCGGGACAGGGGGAATGAACACTGAAGCTTTCTTT.